This T cell receptor beta chain comes out of a study of metastatic and nonmetastatic thyroid tumors. Study as a whole: Samples came from malignant and benign thyroid patients, and repertoires were compared across blood and tumor or nodule tissue.

Per the study methods: A distant-metastasis classifier for papillary thyroid cancer was built using CDR3 differences across clinicopathological groups. TCRdb reprocessed the PCR reads via MiXCR. TCRdb's processing, not the authors' own work, is the source of the V and J calls. There are tens of thousands of clones in the sample; 20% to 25% occur only once, and 4.4% lies in the top ten. The CDR3 totals 12 residues. CDR1 is LGHNA, CDR2 YNFKEQ, per germline. Ahead of thyroid surgery, no patient had received treatment of any kind. In the case of this clone: As yet, its antigen is unknown. A much larger clone differs by one base, so this may be a read error.

Study-wide results and caveats: Reportedly, malignant thyroid tumors had significantly higher TCR beta diversity than benign nodules, in blood and tumor.

This TCR was recovered from a female donor with papillary thyroid cancer or a benign thyroid nodule (not recorded which). Some clones in this sample may be carry-over from other donors' samples. The sample comprised adjacent normal tissue. The V and J genes are TRBV4-2 and TRBJ2-7, with D possibly TRBD1 on 5 matching bases. CDR3 sequence (DNA): TGTGTCAGCAGCCACGACAGAGACGAGCAGTACTTC. As protein: CVSSHDRDEQYF.